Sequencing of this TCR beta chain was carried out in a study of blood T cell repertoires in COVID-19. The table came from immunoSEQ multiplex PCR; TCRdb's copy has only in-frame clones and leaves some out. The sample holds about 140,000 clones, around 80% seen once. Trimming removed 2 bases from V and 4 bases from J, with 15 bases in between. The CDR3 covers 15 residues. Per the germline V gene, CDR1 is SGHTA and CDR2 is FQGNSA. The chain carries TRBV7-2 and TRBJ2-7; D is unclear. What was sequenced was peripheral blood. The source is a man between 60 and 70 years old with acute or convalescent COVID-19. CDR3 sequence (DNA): TGTGCCAGCAGCTTAATGGCAGGTCCAGGATACGAGCAGTACTTC. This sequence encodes CASSLMAGPGYEQYF.